The 6 T cell receptor beta chains below come from one sample, sequenced in a study of early T cells in non-severe SARS-CoV-2 infection. TCRdb recomputed calls from the 5' RACE reads with MiXCR, one row per CDR3 protein. Among some 76,000 distinct CDR3 sequences listed, roughly 15% were seen once. The sequenced sample consisted of whole blood. These receptors originate from an adult who was a healthcare worker with PCR-confirmed SARS-CoV-2 infection or an uninfected control (not recorded which).

This rearrangement joins TRBV24-1 to TRBJ2-7, with 7 positions matching TRBD1. The V gene's germline CDR1 is KGHDR and CDR2 SFDVKD. The CDR3 is 15 amino acids. Unmatched junction bases numbered 11, after V lost 4 bases and J lost 6 bases. CDR3 nucleotide sequence: TGTGCCACCAGTGAGGGTGGACAGGCCCCCTTCGAGCAGTACTTC. This sequence encodes CATSEGGQAPFEQYF.

A few counts support this clonotype. The V and J genes are TRBV7-8 and TRBJ1-5; 8 nucleotides match TRBD1. The CDR3 contains 15 residues. The ends lost 1 base at V and 6 bases at J; junction bases unmatched: 5. The germline V gene encodes CDR1 SGHVS and CDR2 FQNEAQ. The CDR3 nucleotides read TGTGCCAGCAGCTTAGTGGCAGGGGGCACTCAGCCCCAGCATTTT. This encodes CASSLVAGGTQPQHF.

The chain couples TRBV25-1 to TRBJ2-7, with 8 positions matching TRBD1. Germline V gene sequence: CDR1 MGHDK, CDR2 SYGVNS. V gave up 8 bases and J gave up 2 bases; unmatched junction bases: 14. The CDR3 contains 16 residues. In DNA form, the CDR3 reads TGTGCCAGCGGGGCGAGGTCCGACAGGGGTACCTACGAGCAGTACTTC. Encoded protein: CASGARSDRGTYEQYF.

In this sample, this clonotype turned up many times. The chain links TRBV28 to TRBJ2-3; D possibly corresponds to TRBD1 (5 bases). V was cut by 5 bases and J by 3 bases, with 15 bases left in between. The CDR3 runs to 15 residues. Looked up from germline, CDR1 is MDHEN and CDR2 is SYDVKM. The DNA for the CDR3 is TGTGCCAGCAGTCCCAGGGTAATGAGGACAGATACGCAGTATTTT. Residues: CASSPRVMRTDTQYF.

The chain uses TRBV6-2 or TRBV6-3 and TRBJ2-2, with D perhaps assigned TRBD1 or TRBD2 (5 bases each). CDR1 MNHEY and CDR2 SVGEGT come from the germline V gene. V lost 8 bases to trimming and J lost 8 bases, with 21 bases between them. The length of the CDR3 is 15 residues. CDR3 residues: CASAEGPYQSGELFF. The CDR3 nucleotides read TGTGCCAGCGCCGAGGGGCCCTATCAGTCTGGGGAGCTGTTTTTT.

V and J are TRBV5-1 and TRBJ2-5; 9 nucleotides line up with TRBD1. Germline loops: CDR1 SGHRS, CDR2 YFSETQ. Trimming cost V 4 bases and J 6 bases; bases outside gene matches: 7. The CDR3 length is 14 residues. The CDR3 DNA reads as TGCGCCAGCAGCCCCACAGGGGGCGCGAAGACCCAGTACTTC. Translating it yields CASSPTGGAKTQYF.